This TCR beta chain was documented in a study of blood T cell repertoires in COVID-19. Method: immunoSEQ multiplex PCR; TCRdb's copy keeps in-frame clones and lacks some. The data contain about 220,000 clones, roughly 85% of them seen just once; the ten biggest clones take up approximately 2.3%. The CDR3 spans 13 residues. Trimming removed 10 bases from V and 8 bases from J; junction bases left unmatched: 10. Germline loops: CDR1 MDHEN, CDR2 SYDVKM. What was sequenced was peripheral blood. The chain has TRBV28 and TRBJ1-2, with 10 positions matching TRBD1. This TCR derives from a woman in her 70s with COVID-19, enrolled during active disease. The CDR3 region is CAILTGTGEGYTF. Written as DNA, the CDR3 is TGTGCCATCCTAACCGGGACAGGGGAAGGCTACACCTTC.